This T cell receptor beta chain was captured by sequencing in a study of blood T cell repertoires in COVID-19. Study as a whole: Nucleic acid was either cDNA or gDNA, and it came from T cells, B-cell-depleted T cells, or PBMCs.

There are 15 residues in the CDR3. Trimming pared 3 bases from V and 1 base from J, leaving 10 bases between. CDR1 and CDR2 from the germline V gene are SEHNR and FQNEAQ (reference sequence). Study processing details: Amplification with reference gene primers provided the estimates of nucleated cell counts. TCRdb's copy holds only in-frame clones and misses some; the assay was immunoSEQ multiplex PCR. V and J calls plus clone size are reproduced from that table; the DNA served to infer D and trimming. The sample shows some 160,000 clones, more than 70% of them seen only once. The sequenced sample consisted of peripheral blood. This clonotype was sampled from a woman in her 70s who had recovered from COVID-19. V and J are TRBV7-9 and TRBJ1-5, with a possible D match to TRBD1 (6 bases). CDR3 sequence reads: CASSFGTNSNQPQHF. CDR3 sequence (DNA): TGTGCCAGCAGCTTTGGGACAAACAGCAATCAGCCCCAGCATTTT.